This T cell receptor beta chain was recorded in a study of shared clonotypes between healthy human individuals. The CDR3 loop spans 11 amino acids. V gave up 5 bases and J gave up 4 bases, with 5 bases separating them. Germline V gene sequence: CDR1 MGHDK, CDR2 SYGVNS. Study findings and constraints: Some clonotypes were shared by all four sorted-subset donors, while others were not shared. The non-shared ones had lower generation probabilities than the shared ones.

Repertoires were generated with immunoSEQ multiplex PCR, while TCRdb's copy carries only in-frame clones and drops some. Among roughly 2.2 million clones listed, approximately 93% were seen once. Notes on this clone: Its antigen is not identified.

The sequence was obtained from a man in his late teens or twenties in good health. Some clones in this sample may be carry-over from other donors' samples. The chain carries TRBV25-1 and TRBJ1-2; no definite D call. The sequencing sample was made of naive CD4+ T cells from PBMCs. The subset: CD45RA+ positively selected. Here the CDR3 reads CASSSLYGYTF. In nucleotides, the CDR3 is TGTGCCAGCAGTTCACTCTATGGCTACACCTTC.